Listed below are T cell receptor beta chains from one sample, sequenced in a study of blood T cell repertoires in COVID-19. Sequencing was performed with immunoSEQ multiplex PCR; in TCRdb, only in-frame clones are kept and a portion is missing. Among 160,000 or so clones listed, approximately 87% were seen once. What was sequenced was PBMCs or T cells enriched from blood (not recorded which). These receptors were collected from a woman between 50 and 59 years old who had recovered from COVID-19. CDR3s include the opening cysteine and the closing phenylalanine or tryptophan. D genes are given only for firm matches. The size field is filled for only some rows; it gives once, few, many or a size class.

j_call clone_size v_call d_call cdr3_nt cdr3_aa
TRBJ1-2 . TRBV6-6 . TGTGCCAGCAGTTACAAGATAGGCGCGGGGGACTACACCTTC CASSYKIGAGDYTF
TRBJ1-1 . TRBV11-2 TRBD1 TGTGCCAGCAGCTTAGAGACAGGGTTCGGCACTGAAGCTTTCTTT CASSLETGFGTEAFF
TRBJ1-3 . TRBV2 . TGTGCCAGCAGTGAGTGGGACACTGATCGGTCTGGAAACACCATATATTTT CASSEWDTDRSGNTIYF
TRBJ2-3 . TRBV28 . TGTGCCAGCAGTTATAACACAGATACGCAGTATTTT CASSYNTDTQYF
TRBJ1-5 . TRBV3-1/TRBV3-2 . TGTGCCAGCAGCCAAGATCTGGGGTTGGGGGCTGGCAATCAGCCCCAGCATTTT CASSQDLGLGAGNQPQHF
TRBJ2-1 . TRBV30 TRBD1 TGTGCCTGGAGCGACAGGGGGCCTGAGCAGTTCTTC CAWSDRGPEQFF
TRBJ2-1 . TRBV4-1 TRBD1 TGCGCCAGCAGCCCCAGGGACAGTCGAGACCGCTCCTACAATGAGCAGTTCTTC CASSPRDSRDRSYNEQFF
TRBJ2-7 once TRBV7-9 . TGTGCCAGCAGCCCAGGTGGCTCCTACGAGCAGTACTTC CASSPGGSYEQYF
TRBJ1-1 . TRBV18 TRBD1 TGTGCCAGCTCATATGGACAGGGGAGAAACACTGAAGCTTTCTTT CASSYGQGRNTEAFF
TRBJ2-5 . TRBV10-3 . TGTGCAGTCGGGCAAGAGACCCAGTACTTC CAVGQETQYF
TRBJ1-1 . TRBV19 TRBD1 TGTGCCAGTAGTTTCGTGACAGGGCAATCGGCTTTCTTT CASSFVTGQSAFF
TRBJ2-2 . TRBV4-3 . TGCGCCAGCAGCCAGCCTCAACCTGAGCACACCGGGGAGCTGTTTTTT CASSQPQPEHTGELFF
TRBJ1-2 . TRBV15 TRBD1 TGTGCCACCAGTCAAGACAGGGGGGTGGGAGGCTACACCTTC CATSQDRGVGGYTF
TRBJ1-5 . TRBV23-1 TRBD1 TGCGCCAGTTCCGGGACAGGGGGCGAGAGCAATCAGCCCCAGCATTTT CASSGTGGESNQPQHF
TRBJ2-3 . TRBV13 TRBD2 TGTGCCAGCAGCTTATTAGCGGGGGGGCCAGATACGCAGTATTTT CASSLLAGGPDTQYF
TRBJ2-7 . TRBV14 . TGTGCCAGCAGCCAATATGGGCCAGGGTCACTACAGTACTTC CASSQYGPGSLQYF
TRBJ1-5 . TRBV20-1 . TGCAGTGCTAGTCCGGGGTGGAATCAGCCCCAGCATTTT CSASPGWNQPQHF
TRBJ1-1 . TRBV6-5 . TGTGCCAGCAGGGCCTCAGGGGAGACTGAAGCTTTCTTT CASRASGETEAFF
TRBJ1-2 . TRBV6-5 . TGTGCCAGCAAACGCGGCGGCTACACCTTC CASKRGGYTF
TRBJ2-3 . TRBV7-8 . TGTGCCAGCAGCTTAGGGTTAGTCGGGGGAGATACGCAGTATTTT CASSLGLVGGDTQYF
TRBJ2-3 . TRBV6-5 . TGTGCCAGCAAACTTGAGCCAGATACGCAGTATTTT CASKLEPDTQYF
TRBJ1-1 . TRBV29-1 . TGCAGCGTTGAAGGAGGATATGGGAACACTGAAGCTTTCTTT CSVEGGYGNTEAFF
TRBJ1-2 . TRBV6-5 TRBD1 TGTGCCAGCAGCCGGGGACAGGGGGCGGGAGGCTACACCTTC CASSRGQGAGGYTF
TRBJ1-3 . TRBV27 TRBD1 TGTGCCAGCAGTTTGGACAGGGGGCCGGGAAACACCATATATTTT CASSLDRGPGNTIYF
TRBJ1-5 . TRBV7-2 . TGTGCCAGCAGCCCCGGACAGTATCAGCCCCAGCATTTT CASSPGQYQPQHF
TRBJ2-7 . TRBV9 TRBD1 TGTGCCAGCAGCGTAGGTCCCTCGACAGGGGTCGGCGAGCAGTACTTC CASSVGPSTGVGEQYF
TRBJ2-7 once TRBV2 TRBD2 TGTGCCAGCTACGGTAGCGGGCCTTTGACCGGCTCCTACGAGCAGTACTTC CASYGSGPLTGSYEQYF
TRBJ2-5 . TRBV4-3 TRBD2 TGCGCCAGCAGCCAAGTCGGGGGGGCCGGAGAGACCCAGTACTTC CASSQVGGAGETQYF
TRBJ1-2 . TRBV5-1 TRBD1 TGCGCCAGCAGGATCCAACAGGGGGCAGATTATGGCTACACCTTC CASRIQQGADYGYTF
TRBJ2-3 . TRBV6-6 TRBD2 TGTGCCAGCAGTCCCCCTGGTTTAGCGGGAAGCACAGATACGCAGTATTTT CASSPPGLAGSTDTQYF
TRBJ2-7 . TRBV6-2/TRBV6-3 TRBD2 TGTGCCAGCAGTGGGGCGGGGGGCTCCTACGAGCAGTACTTC CASSGAGGSYEQYF
TRBJ1-4 once TRBV27 TRBD1 TGTGCCAGCAGTTTATTTTTCGGGAGGGGACAGGAAAAACTGTTTTTT CASSLFFGRGQEKLFF
TRBJ1-1 . TRBV3-1/TRBV3-2 . TGTGCCACTCGGCGGGACTCGAACACTGAAGCTTTCTTT CATRRDSNTEAFF
TRBJ1-5 . TRBV9 . TGTGCCAGCAGCCCCAGTAATCAGCCCCAGCATTTT CASSPSNQPQHF
TRBJ2-3 . TRBV7-2 TRBD2 TGTGCCAGCAGCCCCCCAGGGAGGGGCACAGATACGCAGTATTTT CASSPPGRGTDTQYF
TRBJ1-6 . TRBV6-2/TRBV6-3 TRBD1 TGTGCCAGCAGTCTCGGACAGGGCGGTAATTCACCCCTCCACTTT CASSLGQGGNSPLHF
TRBJ1-6 once TRBV9 . TGTGCCAGCAGCCCTACGGCAGGGAACTATAATTCACCCCTCCACTTT CASSPTAGNYNSPLHF
TRBJ2-1 . TRBV3-1/TRBV3-2 . TGTGCCAGCAGCCTGAGGGGGGGGGCCAGAGGCAATGAGCAGTTCTTC CASSLRGGARGNEQFF
TRBJ2-1 . TRBV12-3/TRBV12-4 TRBD2 TGTGCCAGCAGAGTAGCTAGCGGTAGTGAGCAGTTCTTC CASRVASGSEQFF
TRBJ1-1 . TRBV6-2/TRBV6-3 TRBD1 TGTGCCAGCAGCCTAGGGACAGACCCTGAAGCTTTCTTT CASSLGTDPEAFF
TRBJ1-2 few TRBV3-1/TRBV3-2 TRBD1 TGTGCCAGCAGCCAGGACAGGGGCCGGCTTGTTTATGGCTACACCTTC CASSQDRGRLVYGYTF
TRBJ2-3 once TRBV24-1 TRBD2 TGTGCCACCAGCGGGACTAGCGGGGGGTACACAGATACGCAGTATTTT CATSGTSGGYTDTQYF
TRBJ2-7 . TRBV6-5 TRBD1 TGTGCCAGCAGCAAAAGACAGGGGACGGCCTACGAGCAGTACTTC CASSKRQGTAYEQYF
TRBJ1-2 . TRBV7-8 TRBD1 TGTGCCAGCAGTTGGGACAGGGAGGTACTTGGCTACACCTTC CASSWDREVLGYTF
TRBJ1-4 . TRBV24-1 . TGTGCCACCAGTCTCGGGGAAAAACTGTTTTTT CATSLGEKLFF
TRBJ1-4 . TRBV14 . TGTGCCAGCAGCCAAGGAGCGACAACTAATGAAAAACTGTTTTTT CASSQGATTNEKLFF
TRBJ1-1 once TRBV6-2/TRBV6-3 . TGTGCCAGCAGTTACTTCGCCAGGAATAAGAACACTGAAGCTTTCTTT CASSYFARNKNTEAFF
TRBJ1-2 . TRBV6-2/TRBV6-3 . TGTGCCAGCAGTTCGGGGGATTTCTATGGCTACACCTTC CASSSGDFYGYTF
TRBJ2-2 . TRBV19 . TGTGCCAGTAGTCGGACTAACGCGAACACCGGGGAGCTGTTTTTT CASSRTNANTGELFF
TRBJ1-2 few TRBV5-4 . TGTGCCAGCAGCCAACAGACAGTTTCTAACTATGGCTACACCTTC CASSQQTVSNYGYTF
TRBJ1-2 . TRBV3-1/TRBV3-2 TRBD1 TGTGCCAGCCGCCACCGGGACAGGTCTAACTATGGCTACACCTTC CASRHRDRSNYGYTF
TRBJ2-6 . TRBV18 . TGTGCCAGCTCACCACAGGGGACTGGGGCCAACGTCCTGACTTTC CASSPQGTGANVLTF
TRBJ2-5 few TRBV11-2 . TGTGCCAGCAGCTGGGGGCCAGGGCAAGGGACAAGCGAGACCCAGTACTTC CASSWGPGQGTSETQYF
TRBJ2-3 . TRBV6-2/TRBV6-3 . TGTGCCAGCAGCCCCCCCCGGGGGTTCCGGGATACGCAGTATTTT CASSPPRGFRDTQYF
TRBJ1-1 . TRBV5-1 . TGCGCCAGCAGCCTAGTTGTCCTCGGGAACACTGAAGCTTTCTTT CASSLVVLGNTEAFF
TRBJ1-2 . TRBV3-1/TRBV3-2 TRBD1 TGTGCCAGCAGCCAAGGGACAGGGGGCTCGGGCTACACCTTC CASSQGTGGSGYTF
TRBJ2-7 . TRBV4-1 . TGCGCCAGCAGCCAAGATATTGGAGGGTTTCGCGAGCAGTACTTC CASSQDIGGFREQYF